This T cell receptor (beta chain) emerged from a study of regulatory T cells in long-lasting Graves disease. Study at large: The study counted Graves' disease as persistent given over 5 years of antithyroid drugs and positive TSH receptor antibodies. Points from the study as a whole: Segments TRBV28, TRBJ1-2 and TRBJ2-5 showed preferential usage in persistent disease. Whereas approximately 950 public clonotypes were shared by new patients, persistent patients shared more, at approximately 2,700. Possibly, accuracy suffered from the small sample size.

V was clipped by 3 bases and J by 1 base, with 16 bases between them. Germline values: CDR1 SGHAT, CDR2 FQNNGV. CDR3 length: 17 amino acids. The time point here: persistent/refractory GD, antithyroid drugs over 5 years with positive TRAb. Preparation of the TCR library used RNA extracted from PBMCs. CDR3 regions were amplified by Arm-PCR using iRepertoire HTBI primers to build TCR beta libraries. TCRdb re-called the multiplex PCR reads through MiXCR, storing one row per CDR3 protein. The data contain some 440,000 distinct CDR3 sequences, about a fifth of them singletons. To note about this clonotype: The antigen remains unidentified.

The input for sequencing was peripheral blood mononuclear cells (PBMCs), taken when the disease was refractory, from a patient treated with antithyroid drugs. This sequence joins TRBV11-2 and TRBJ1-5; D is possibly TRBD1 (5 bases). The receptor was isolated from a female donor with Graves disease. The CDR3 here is CASSFGLQAGSNQPQHF. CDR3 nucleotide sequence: TGTGCCAGCAGCTTCGGTCTACAGGCAGGAAGCAATCAGCCCCAGCATTTT.